This entry lists 24 T cell receptor beta chains sequenced from one sample in a study of blood T cell repertoires in COVID-19. Sequencing used immunoSEQ multiplex PCR; TCRdb keeps in-frame clones, though not all of them. This table holds 250,000 to 300,000 clones, 87% found once. Sequencing was done on a sample of peripheral blood. Every receptor here comes from a woman aged 40 to 50 who had recovered from COVID-19.

The chain employs TRBV9 and TRBJ1-2, with TRBD1 matching over 10 bases. The CDR3 length is 20 residues. Per germline, CDR1 SGDLS and CDR2 YYNGEE. V trimming: 0 bases; J trimming: 7 bases; junction bases outside the gene matches: 21. The CDR3 DNA sequence: TGTGCCAGCAGCGTAGACCCGAAGAGGAGTGTAGGGGACAGGGGACGTGGCTACACCTTC. Protein product: CASSVDPKRSVGDRGRGYTF.

The chain has TRBV18 and TRBJ1-4; TRBD1 aligns across 7 bases. This CDR3 has 14 amino acids. Looked up from germline, CDR1 is KGHSH and CDR2 is LQKENI. Germline trimming cut 6 bases from V and 7 bases from J; bases unmatched to any gene: 8. The CDR3 sequence is CASSRQGLGEKLFF. The CDR3 bases are TGTGCCAGCTCGCGACAGGGACTGGGTGAAAAACTGTTTTTT.

The genes are TRBV7-9 and TRBJ2-1, with D unclear. This CDR3 contains 15 residues. The germline V gene has CDR1 SEHNR and CDR2 FQNEAQ (reference sequence). V dropped 1 base and J dropped 4 bases, with 11 bases sitting between them. For the CDR3, the DNA is TGTGCCAGCAGCTTAGGAACACCGATTTACAATGAGCAGTTCTTC. It translates to CASSLGTPIYNEQFF.

The chain recombines TRBV19 with TRBJ2-1, with D tentatively TRBD1 (5 bases). Germline assignment: CDR1 LNHDA and CDR2 SQIVND (reference sequence). This CDR3 spans 17 amino acids. The V end lost 3 bases, the J end lost 2 bases, and 17 bases lay between the germline ends. In DNA form, the CDR3 reads TGTGCCAGTAGTATCTTCACAGGCACCCAAACCTACAATGAGCAGTTCTTC. Protein: CASSIFTGTQTYNEQFF.

The chain joins TRBV30 to TRBJ2-5; 11 bases match TRBD2. V lost 4 bases to trimming and J lost 1 base; unmatched junction nucleotides: 2. The CDR3 totals 14 residues. The germline V gene has CDR1 GTSNPN and CDR2 SVGIG (reference sequence). DNA for the CDR3: TGTGCCTGGAAACTAGCGGGGGTCCAAGAGACCCAGTACTTC. Its protein product is CAWKLAGVQETQYF.

The chain links TRBV7-9 to TRBJ1-1; no definite D call. Germline CDR1 is SEHNR and CDR2 is FQNEAQ (reference sequence). V gave up 5 bases and J gave up 5 bases, with 18 bases separating them. CDR3 size: 15 residues. The DNA for the CDR3 is TGTGCCAGCAGCGACCTGGACGGCTCGGGGACTGAAGCTTTCTTT. This translates into CASSDLDGSGTEAFF. Combining the CDR3 with reference TRBV7-9 and TRBJ1-1 gives the whole variable domain DTGVSQNPRHKITKRGQNVTFRCDPISEHNRLYWYRQTLGQGPEFLTYFQNEAQLEKSRLLSDRFSAERPKGSFSTLEIQRTEQGDSAMYLCASSDLDGSGTEAFFGQGTRLTVV.

The V and J genes are TRBV7-9 and TRBJ1-2, with 7 bases identical to TRBD1. Germline V gives CDR1 SEHNR, CDR2 FQNEAQ (reference sequence). The CDR3 has 12 amino acids. V shed 8 bases and J 8 bases; nucleotides not matched to a gene: 8. The CDR3 DNA reads as TGTGCCAGCGCCTCAGGGGGTTCCGGCTACACCTTC. Translation: CASASGGSGYTF.

The chain couples TRBV19 to TRBJ2-5, with 13 positions matching TRBD2. Trimming removed 3 bases from V and 5 bases from J; junction bases left unmatched: 6. Germline CDR1 is LNHDA and CDR2 is SQIVND (reference sequence). CDR3 length: 16 residues. The CDR3 bases are TGTGCCAGTAGTATCCGGACTAGCGGGGGAGTGGAGACCCAGTACTTC. It translates to CASSIRTSGGVETQYF.

V usage is TRBV7-6 and J usage is TRBJ1-2; 7 bases align to TRBD1. The CDR3 totals 13 residues. J was trimmed by 10 bases and V by 0 bases; bases with no gene match: 5. Germline V gene lookup returns CDR1 SGHVS and CDR2 FNYEAQ. CDR3 sequence reads: CASSLAVTGDYTF. Here the CDR3 DNA reads TGTGCCAGCAGCTTAGCAGTTACAGGGGACTACACCTTC.

This chain links TRBV7-6 with TRBJ2-1, with 13 positions matching TRBD2. V dropped 6 bases and J dropped 7; count of bases not matched to a gene: 6. Per the germline V gene, CDR1 is SGHVS and CDR2 is FNYEAQ. This CDR3 comprises 15 residues. DNA for the CDR3: TGTGCCAGCAGGTCACTAGCGGGGGGGCCTAATGAGCAGTTCTTC. Amino acids: CASRSLAGGPNEQFF.

This chain links TRBV6-5 with TRBJ1-1, with D tentatively TRBD1 (6 bases). The CDR3 loop spans 16 amino acids. Germline lookup yields CDR1 MNHEY and CDR2 SVGAGI. Deletions cut 0 bases from V and 5 bases from J, with 16 bases between. The DNA for the CDR3 is TGTGCCAGCAGTTACTCCGCCAGGGGCGGTGAGACTGAAGCTTTCTTT. Amino acid sequence: CASSYSARGGETEAFF.

This rearrangement joins TRBV19 to TRBJ2-5; tentatively, D is TRBD1 (6 bases). Germline V gene lookup returns CDR1 LNHDA and CDR2 SQIVND (reference sequence). The CDR3 runs to 14 residues. V lost 5 bases, J lost 2 bases, and 12 bases lay in between. CDR3: CASSPATGQETQYF. CDR3 in DNA: TGTGCCAGTAGTCCGGCGACAGGTCAAGAGACCCAGTACTTC.

CDR3 DNA: TGTGCCACCCGGACAGGGGGTGGGAACACTGAAGCTTTCTTT. The encoded protein is CATRTGGGNTEAFF. The chain employs TRBV2 and TRBJ1-1; 10 nucleotides line up with TRBD1. CDR3 size: 14 residues. V lost 10 bases and J lost 1; bases outside the gene matches: 6. Germline assignment: CDR1 SNHLY and CDR2 FYNNEI. The full variable domain, rest sourced from reference TRBV2 and TRBJ1-1, is EPEVTQTPSHQVTQMGQEVILRCVPISNHLYFYWYRQILGQKVEFLVSFYNNEISEKSEIFDDQFSVERPDGSNFTLKIRSTKLEDSAMYFCATRTGGGNTEAFFGQGTRLTVV.

The gene calls are TRBV9 and TRBJ1-2, with D possibly being TRBD1 (6 bases). The germline V and J ends were trimmed by 3 bases and 8 bases, with 11 bases remaining between them. The CDR3 spans 12 residues. Germline loops: CDR1 SGDLS, CDR2 YYNGEE. The CDR3 DNA reads as TGTGCCAGCAGCGGAACAGGGTACGGCTACACCTTC. Encoded protein: CASSGTGYGYTF.

CDR3 in DNA: TGTGCCAGCAGCTTAGATGAGGTTCGGCTCTATGGCTACACCTTC. Protein: CASSLDEVRLYGYTF. The chain employs TRBV5-8 and TRBJ1-2; D is ambiguous. With 2 bases removed from V and 4 bases from J, the gap between germline ends came to 15 bases. The CDR3 totals 15 residues. Germline assignment: CDR1 SGHTS and CDR2 YDEGEE.

Comments on this clone: Other DNA sequences in the sample encode the same CDR3. The chain employs TRBV18 and TRBJ1-5; D might be TRBD1 (5 bases). V was trimmed by 1 base and J by 7 bases, leaving 8 bases between them. CDR1 is KGHSH and CDR2 is LQKENI in the germline V gene. The CDR3 runs 13 residues. The CDR3 loop reads CASSPRGDQPQHF. Here the CDR3 DNA reads TGTGCCAGCTCACCACGCGGGGACCAGCCCCAGCATTTT. Combining the CDR3 with reference TRBV18 and TRBJ1-5 gives the whole variable domain NAGVMQNPRHLVRRRGQEARLRCSPMKGHSHVYWYRQLPEEGLKFMVYLQKENIIDESGMPKERFSAEFPKEGPSILRIQQVVRGDSAAYFCASSPRGDQPQHFGDGTRLSIL.

This clone was seen more than once but under ten times. The rearrangement joins TRBV7-2 to TRBJ2-2, with D hard to call. CDR3 length equals 13 residues. With 2 bases removed from V and 7 bases from J, the gap between germline ends came to 8 bases. CDR1 is SGHTA and CDR2 is FQGNSA in the germline V gene. CDR3 region: CASSLNSIGELFF. The CDR3 DNA reads as TGTGCCAGCAGCTTAAATTCAATCGGGGAGCTGTTTTTT.

The CDR3 sequence is CASSPRATDTQYF. The CDR3 DNA sequence: TGTGCCAGCTCACCACGCGCCACAGATACGCAGTATTTT. The V gene is TRBV18, the J gene TRBJ2-3, with no clear D. V gave up 1 base and J gave up 2 bases, with 4 bases separating them. This CDR3 has 13 amino acids. Germline V CDR1 and CDR2: KGHSH, LQKENI.

The chain combines TRBV2 with TRBJ1-6, with 7 bases fitting TRBD1. This CDR3 region has 17 residues. Germline V gives CDR1 SNHLY, CDR2 FYNNEI. Trimming at V came to 6 bases and at J to 4 bases, leaving 12 bases not matched to a gene. The CDR3 bases are TGTGCCAGCAGCGCGACCTTCGGGACAGCATATAATTCACCCCTCCACTTT. This sequence encodes CASSATFGTAYNSPLHF. The full variable domain, with the rest looked up from reference TRBV2 and TRBJ1-6, is EPEVTQTPSHQVTQMGQEVILRCVPISNHLYFYWYRQILGQKVEFLVSFYNNEISEKSEIFDDQFSVERPDGSNFTLKIRSTKLEDSAMYFCASSATFGTAYNSPLHFGNGTRLTVT.

The gene calls are TRBV27 and TRBJ1-2; TRBD1 matches 11 bases. The CDR3 is made up of 16 amino acids. Losses at the gene ends were 4 bases for V and 8 bases for J; bases not matched to a gene: 12. CDR1 is MNHEY, CDR2 SMNVEV, per germline (reference sequence). Here the CDR3 DNA reads TGTGCCAGCAGTTCCTCTCACCGGGGACAGGGGGGCGGCTACACCTTC. It specifies CASSSSHRGQGGGYTF.

The V call is TRBV12-5, the J call TRBJ1-2; maybe TRBD1 (5 bases). Trimming shortened V by 6 bases and J by 5 bases, and 13 bases separated the two germline ends. The length of the CDR3 is 13 residues. From germline, CDR1 is LGHNT and CDR2 FRNRAP. The DNA of the CDR3 is TGTGCTAGTGGCCCCGGGAGGGGATATGGCTACACCTTC. Protein product: CASGPGRGYGYTF.

Many counts were recorded for this clone. V usage is TRBV5-6 and J usage is TRBJ2-3; D gene unclear. V was cut by 1 base and J by 2 bases, with 5 bases left in between. Germline CDR1 reads SGHDT; CDR2 reads YYEEEE. The CDR3 consists of 13 residues. This CDR3 is CASSLYPTDTQYF. The CDR3 DNA is TGTGCCAGCAGCTTGTATCCCACAGATACGCAGTATTTT.

The chain is built from TRBV27 and TRBJ2-1, with TRBD2 matching 11 bases. The CDR3 spans 19 residues. Per germline, CDR1 MNHEY and CDR2 SMNVEV (reference sequence). V was clipped by 2 bases and J by 2 bases; unmatched bases: 11. The CDR3 protein is CASSLRSGLAGGAYNEQFF. In nucleotides, the CDR3 is TGTGCCAGCAGTTTAAGATCCGGTCTAGCGGGGGGCGCCTACAATGAGCAGTTCTTC.

This chain links TRBV7-9 with TRBJ1-3, with 9 bases that match TRBD1. V gave up 3 bases and J gave up 0 bases; unmatched junction bases: 6. The length of the CDR3 is 17 residues. The germline V gene encodes CDR1 SEHNR and CDR2 FQNEAQ (reference sequence). CDR3 loop: CASSLKTGGNSGNTIYF. CDR3 DNA sequence: TGTGCCAGCAGCTTGAAAACAGGGGGCAACTCTGGAAACACCATATATTTT.